This T cell receptor (delta chain) was observed in a study of gamma-delta T cells after stem cell transplantation. TCRdb reprocessed the RT-PCR reads using CATT. The sample carries approximately 3,200 delta-chain clones, 4% to 6% recorded once. Germline V gene lookup returns CDR1 GEAIGNYY and CDR2 EKD. V was clipped by 0 bases and J by 0 bases; unmatched bases: 10. CDR3 length: 18 amino acids. To note about this clone: Translating this DNA gives a protein that differs at residue 11 from the TCRdb one, which belongs to a much larger clone; a read error is likely, and the protein shown is this translation.

The J gene is TRDJ1, the V gene TRDV2; TRDD3 matches at 9 bases. This TCR was recovered from a human donor. It is not recorded whose cells these are; they may come from a transplant donor. The specimen was gamma-delta T cells. The DNA for the CDR3 is TGTGCCTGTGACACCGTTTCGACTGGGGGACACGACACCGATAAACTCATCTTT. It is translated as CACDTVSTGGHDTDKLIF.